One sample yielded the 8 T cell receptor beta chains listed below, sequenced in a study of early T cells in non-severe SARS-CoV-2 infection. Using its own MiXCR run on the 5' RACE reads, TCRdb lists one record per CDR3 protein. Of about 43,000 distinct CDR3 sequences listed, approximately 10% are singletons. Sequencing used whole blood. The receptors stem from an adult who was a healthcare worker with PCR-confirmed SARS-CoV-2 infection or an uninfected control (not recorded which).

This clonotype occurred many times. This chain uses TRBV20-1 with TRBJ2-5, with 9 nucleotides matching TRBD2. The ends lost 4 bases at V and 5 bases at J; junction bases unmatched: 8. CDR1 is DFQATT and CDR2 is SNEGSKA in the germline V gene (reference sequence). This CDR3 has 14 amino acids. The chain's CDR3 is CSATKAGGWETQYF. The CDR3 DNA reads as TGCAGTGCTACTAAAGCGGGGGGCTGGGAGACCCAGTACTTC.

This clonotype has a count of ten or more. The J gene is TRBJ2-3, the V gene TRBV7-2; no reliable D call. The V gene's germline CDR1 is SGHTA and CDR2 FQGNSA. Trimming took off 1 base at V and 0 bases at J, with 5 bases between the two ends. The CDR3 covers 14 residues. CDR3 residues: CASSLGVSTDTQYF. In DNA form, the CDR3 reads TGTGCCAGCAGCTTAGGAGTAAGCACAGATACGCAGTATTTT.

The sample holds a few counts of this clonotype. The V call is TRBV28, the J call TRBJ2-5, with D perhaps given as TRBD1 or TRBD2 (5 bases each). The length of the CDR3 is 15 residues. Trimming took off 5 bases at V and 5 bases at J, with 18 bases between the two ends. CDR1 MDHEN and CDR2 SYDVKM come from the germline V gene. CDR3 sequence reads: CASSAAGAGEETQYF. In nucleotides, the CDR3 is TGTGCCAGCAGTGCAGCCGGGGCCGGAGAGGAGACCCAGTACTTC.

The chain carries TRBV6-2 or TRBV6-3 and TRBJ2-1, with TRBD2 matching over 13 bases. The CDR3 covers 15 residues. The ends lost 6 bases at V and 8 bases at J; junction bases unmatched: 7. Germline V lookup: CDR1 MNHEY, CDR2 SVGEGT. The CDR3, as DNA: TGTGCCAGCAGGTCTACTAGCGGGGGGGCCTATGAGCAGTTCTTC. Translating gives CASRSTSGGAYEQFF.

CDR3 nucleotides: TGTGCCACCACCGGGTACAATGAGCAGTTCTTC. It encodes CATTGYNEQFF. This chain links TRBV7-8 with TRBJ2-1; unclear D gene. From germline, CDR1 is SGHVS and CDR2 FQNEAQ. Trimming removed 10 bases at V and 4 bases at J, with 8 bases between. This CDR3 contains 11 residues.

The sample holds many counts of this clonotype. V is TRBV7-2 and J is TRBJ1-3; TRBD1 agrees at 7 bases. This CDR3 has 14 residues. With 4 bases clipped from V and 7 bases from J, the junction kept 7 bases outside the gene matches. Germline lookup yields CDR1 SGHTA and CDR2 FQGNSA. The chain's CDR3 is CASSSRATGNTIYF. CDR3 DNA: TGTGCCAGCAGCTCCCGCGCGACAGGGAACACCATATATTTT.

The sample holds many counts of this clonotype. The genes are TRBV7-9 and TRBJ1-1; D uncertain. The germline CDR1 and CDR2 sequences are SEHNR and FQNEAQ (reference sequence). CDR3 length equals 13 residues. Trimming removed 1 base from V and 12 bases from J, with 15 bases in between. This CDR3 reads CASSLVAIGGTFF. For the CDR3, the DNA is TGTGCCAGCAGCTTAGTTGCTATAGGCGGGACTTTCTTT.

The gene calls are TRBV15 and TRBJ2-5, with 10 bases fitting TRBD1. The V segment lost 1 base and the J segment 2 bases; nucleotides outside the gene matches: 1. This CDR3 has 15 amino acids. Per germline, CDR1 LNHNV and CDR2 YYDKDF (reference sequence). The CDR3 DNA reads as TGTGCCACCAGCAGAGGACAGGGGGCTCAAGAGACCCAGTACTTC. Translated, it gives CATSRGQGAQETQYF.